This TCR beta chain was recovered during a study of OX40 agonist ivuxolimab in advanced cancers. Study-level background: Ivuxolimab, which is an agonistic anti-OX40 (CD134) antibody, was administered to the patients. Ivuxolimab doses were 0.01, 0.1, 0.3, 1.5, 3 or 10 mg/kg every 2 weeks. Study results and caveats: Among the lowest peripheral clonal expansion occurred in 0.1-3.0 mg/kg partial responders. Expanded clones were, on average, more numerous among CD8+ T cells than CD4+.

Comments on this clone: The antigen remains unidentified.

Libraries were prepared by immunoSEQ multiplex PCR; TCRdb keeps only in-frame clonotypes and omits some of them. Among roughly 92,000 clones listed, approximately 80% were seen once. CDR3 size: 13 residues. The ends were cut back, 1 base at V and 5 bases at J, with 8 bases in the middle. Germline V gene lookup returns CDR1 SEHNR and CDR2 FQNEAQ (reference sequence). The receptor was isolated from an adult with an advanced solid tumor such as melanoma, head and neck, liver or kidney cancer. The sample here was CD4+ or CD8+ T cells sorted from blood, taken in a trial of the OX40 agonist ivuxolimab. The V and J genes are TRBV7-9 and TRBJ1-1; D is undetermined. CDR3 protein: CASSLEDGTEAFF. The CDR3 bases are TGTGCCAGCAGCTTAGAGGATGGAACTGAAGCTTTCTTT.